This T cell receptor beta chain was profiled in a study of blood T cell repertoires in COVID-19. Overall study context: The samples span acute and convalescent COVID-19 from the United States, Italy and Spain. PBMCs, B-cell-depleted T cells, or T cells provided the cDNA or gDNA that made up the material.

Under the authors' procedure: By means of reference gene primer amplification, nucleated cell counts were estimated. Only in-frame clones appear in the TCRdb table, and some are missing; sequencing was by immunoSEQ multiplex PCR. V and J calls and clone size are given by that table; D and trimming were obtained from the DNA. The sample holds approximately 300,000 clones; 85% to 90% are singletons and the top ten take 11%. Seattle's cohort entered during active infection and was followed longitudinally. Trimming removed 3 bases from V and 4 bases from J; junction bases left unmatched: 5. Germline V gives CDR1 SGHRS, CDR2 YFSETQ. The CDR3 has 15 residues.

The sequenced material came from peripheral blood. The V call is TRBV5-1, the J call TRBJ2-7, with 12 bases lining up with TRBD2. This clonotype originated in a young woman with COVID-19, enrolled during active disease. The CDR3 sequence: CASSSPTSGSYEQYF. In nucleotides, the CDR3 is TGCGCCAGCAGCTCTCCGACTAGCGGGAGTTACGAGCAGTACTTC.